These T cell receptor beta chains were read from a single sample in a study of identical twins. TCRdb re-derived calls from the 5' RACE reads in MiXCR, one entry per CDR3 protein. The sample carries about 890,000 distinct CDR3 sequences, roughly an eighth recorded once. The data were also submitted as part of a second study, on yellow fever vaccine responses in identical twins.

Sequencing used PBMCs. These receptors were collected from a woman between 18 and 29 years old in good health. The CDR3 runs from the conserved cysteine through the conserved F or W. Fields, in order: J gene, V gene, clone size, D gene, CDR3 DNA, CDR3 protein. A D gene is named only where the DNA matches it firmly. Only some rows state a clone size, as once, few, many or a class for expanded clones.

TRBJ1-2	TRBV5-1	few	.	TGCGCCAGCAGCTCCTTTGGCGTTGGGAACTATGGCTACACCTTC	CASSSFGVGNYGYTF
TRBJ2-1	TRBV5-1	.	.	TGCGCCAGCAGCTTGGGGGCAGGGAGCCGTGAGCAGTTCTTC	CASSLGAGSREQFF
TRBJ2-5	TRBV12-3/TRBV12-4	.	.	TGTGCCAGCACCCTAGTGGGAGGGACCCAGTACTTC	CASTLVGGTQYF
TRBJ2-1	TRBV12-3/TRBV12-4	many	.	TGTGCCAGCAGTTTGCACCCCCCTAGTTCGGGGGAGCAGTTCTTC	CASSLHPPSSGEQFF
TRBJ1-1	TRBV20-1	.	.	TGCAGTGCGCCCAGATGGGACACTGAAGCTTTCTTT	CSAPRWDTEAFF
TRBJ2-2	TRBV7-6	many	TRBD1	TGTGCCAGCAGATCAGGACAGGGCGGCGGGGAGCTGTTTTTT	CASRSGQGGGELFF
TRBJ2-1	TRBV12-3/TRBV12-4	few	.	TGTGCCAGCAGTTTGTCAGGCCGGGATGAGCAGTTCTTC	CASSLSGRDEQFF
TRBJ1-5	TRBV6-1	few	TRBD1	TGTGCCAGCAGACCAATAACAGGGGTTAGCAATCAGCCCCAGCATTTT	CASRPITGVSNQPQHF
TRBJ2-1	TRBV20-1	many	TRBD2	TGCAGTGGACTAGCGGGAGGAGTCAATGAGCAGTTCTTC	CSGLAGGVNEQFF
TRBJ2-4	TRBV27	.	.	TGTGCCAGCAGTTGGACCTGGCCTGCCCGGGGAAACATTCAGTACTTC	CASSWTWPARGNIQYF
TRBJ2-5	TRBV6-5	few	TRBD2	TGTGCCAGCAGATACGGGAGGGGTCTTATGGAGACCCAGTACTTC	CASRYGRGLMETQYF
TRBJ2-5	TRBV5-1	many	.	TGCGCCAGCAGCGCCACAGGGTCGGGGGAGACCCAGTACTTC	CASSATGSGETQYF
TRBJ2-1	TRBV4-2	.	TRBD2	TGTGCCAGCAGCCAAGAGTATGTGGGGCTAGCGGTGATCTATGAGCAGTTCTTC	CASSQEYVGLAVIYEQFF
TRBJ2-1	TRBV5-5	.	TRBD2	TGTGCCAGCAGCAACTTTCCGGGGGGGACAACAGATGAGCAGTTCTTC	CASSNFPGGTTDEQFF
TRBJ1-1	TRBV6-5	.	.	TGTGCCAGCAGTTACCCCTTGGACAGGAACACTGAAGCTTTCTTT	CASSYPLDRNTEAFF
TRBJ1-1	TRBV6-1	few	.	TGTGCCAGCAGACGCTGGAGGGACACTGAAGCTTTCTTT	CASRRWRDTEAFF
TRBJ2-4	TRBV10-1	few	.	TGCGCCAGCAGTGGTGGTGGCGGGGCCAAAAACATTCAGTACTTC	CASSGGGGAKNIQYF
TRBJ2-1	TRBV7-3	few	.	TGTGCCAGCAGCTTAAACATCGCGTGGGATAATGAGCAGTTCTTC	CASSLNIAWDNEQFF
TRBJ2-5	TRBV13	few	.	TGTGCCAGCAGATACCGTCTCGAGACCCAGTACTTC	CASRYRLETQYF
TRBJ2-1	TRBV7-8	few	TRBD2	TGTGCCAGCAGCTTAGGTAGCGGGGGGGCCTTTGAGCAGTTCTTC	CASSLGSGGAFEQFF
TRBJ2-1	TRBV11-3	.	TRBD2	TGTGCCAGCAGCCCCTACGATTCGGGAGGGCCCCATGAGCAGTTCTTC	CASSPYDSGGPHEQFF
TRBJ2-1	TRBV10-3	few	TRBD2	TGTGCCATCAGTGTTAGTCTAGCGGGAGGGAGCTCCTACAATGAGCAGTTCTTC	CAISVSLAGGSSYNEQFF
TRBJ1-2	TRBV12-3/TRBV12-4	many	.	TGTGCCAGCAGTTTAGACAGCTACTATGGCTACACCTTC	CASSLDSYYGYTF
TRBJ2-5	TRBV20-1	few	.	TGCAGTGCATTATCGGGCAGCCAAGAGACCCAGTACTTC	CSALSGSQETQYF